This entry features one T cell receptor beta chain sequence. Its target is not known. The method was immunoSEQ multiplex PCR; TCRdb's version includes in-frame clones alone and lacks a portion of them. The table records 50,000 to 75,000 clones, over 70% of them present only once. The data derive from a study of T cell responses to AZD1222 COVID-19 vaccine. Overall study context: Second doses at about 4 or about 12 weeks were pooled.

Germline V gene lookup returns CDR1 KGHSH and CDR2 LQKENI. The V gene lost 1 base and the J gene lost 0 bases, with 14 bases spanning the gap. This CDR3 has 17 amino acids. Study-wide points: There were mostly white British donors and more females than males, and clonal diversity was possibly underestimated. Once two AZD1222 doses were given, Spike-specific TCR breadth and depth went up.

Sequenced here: peripheral blood, sampled on day 0 of AZD1222 vaccination. The sequence was obtained from an adult in good health. The V call is TRBV18, the J call TRBJ2-3; tentative D call: TRBD2 (6 bases). CDR3 loop: CASSPRLRGTSTDTQYF. The CDR3 bases are TGTGCCAGCTCACCACGACTGCGGGGTACTAGCACAGATACGCAGTATTTT.